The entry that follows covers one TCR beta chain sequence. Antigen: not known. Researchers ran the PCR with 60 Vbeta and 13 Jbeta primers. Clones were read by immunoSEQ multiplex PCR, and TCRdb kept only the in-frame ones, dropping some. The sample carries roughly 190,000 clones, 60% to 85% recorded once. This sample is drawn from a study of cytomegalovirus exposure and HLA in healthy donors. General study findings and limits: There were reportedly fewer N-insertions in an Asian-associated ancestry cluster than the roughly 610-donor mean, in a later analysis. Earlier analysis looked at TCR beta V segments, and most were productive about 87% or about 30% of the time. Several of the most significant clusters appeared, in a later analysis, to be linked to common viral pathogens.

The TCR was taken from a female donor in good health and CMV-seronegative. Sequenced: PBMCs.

The CDR3 loop reads CASTTLETQYF. The CDR3 bases are TGTGCCAGCACTACCCTGGAGACCCAGTACTTC. V is TRBV7-9 and J is TRBJ2-5; D uncertain. This CDR3 comprises 11 residues. CDR1 SEHNR and CDR2 FQNEAQ come from the germline V gene (reference sequence). Deletions cut 7 bases from V and 5 bases from J, with 8 bases between.